This T cell receptor (beta chain) was sequenced during a study of T cells of healthy individuals. Trimming cost V 5 bases and J 3 bases; bases outside gene matches: 4. The CDR3 totals 14 residues. TCRdb ran MiXCR on the 5' RACE reads and lists one entry per CDR3 protein. Of 60,000 to 80,000 distinct CDR3 sequences listed, 15% to 20% are singletons. This clonotype appeared many times. This TCR derives from a human donor in good health. The chain has TRBV12-3 or TRBV12-4 and TRBJ1-5, with 7 positions matching TRBD1. The CDR3 protein is CASSTGQFNQPQHF. DNA for the CDR3: TGTGCCAGCAGTACGGGACAGTTCAATCAGCCCCAGCATTTT.